The T cell receptor beta chain under discussion was sequenced for a study of blood T cell repertoires in COVID-19. Study overall: The United States, Italy and Spain supplied acute and convalescent COVID-19 samples. PBMCs, B-cell-depleted T cells, or T cells provided the cDNA or gDNA that made up the material.

This CDR3 is built from 15 residues. The V gene's germline CDR1 is SSHAT and CDR2 FNYEAQ (reference sequence). Of note for this clone: The junction and the germline gene differ at one end; a read error may be behind it.

Per the study methods: Nucleated cell counts were estimated from reference gene primer amplification. Here immunoSEQ multiplex PCR was the method, and the copy in TCRdb shows in-frame clones only, minus some. That table furnishes V, J and clone size, whereas the DNA furnished D and trimming. The data show 68,000 or so clones, 60% to 85% seen once. V gene TRBV7-7 combines with J gene TRBJ2-5, with D perhaps TRBD2 (6 bases). The sequencing input was peripheral blood. This sequence originates from a human donor in a cohort sampled during active COVID-19. CDR3 region: CASSSIAASGETQYF. Written as DNA, the CDR3 is TGTGCTAGCAGCTCTATAGCGGCCAGTGGGGAGACCCAGTACTTC.